Listed here is a single T cell receptor (beta chain). The sample is drawn from a study of spatial heterogeneity in lung cancer. Time point in this sample: sample taken at primary tumor resection. Tumor, nontumor lung or frozen PBMC supplied whole RNA that was sequenced unsorted. The donor group consisted of under 90 patients who had untreated, early-stage non-small cell lung cancer. Germline assignment: CDR1 SGHTA and CDR2 FQGNSA. Trimming took 3 bases from V and 2 from J; bases not matched to a gene: 4. The CDR3 is 14 amino acids. TCRdb recomputed calls from the 5' RACE reads with MiXCR, one row per CDR3 protein. The sample has tens of thousands of distinct CDR3 sequences, roughly 7% seen once.

The receptor was isolated from a female donor with early-stage non-small cell lung cancer. The V and J genes are TRBV7-2 and TRBJ2-7, with 7 nucleotides matching TRBD1. The sequencing here drew on PBMCs, taken at surgery. CDR3 in DNA: TGTGCCAGCAGCTTCCGGGACAGCCCCTACGAGCAGTACTTC. Translating it yields CASSFRDSPYEQYF.